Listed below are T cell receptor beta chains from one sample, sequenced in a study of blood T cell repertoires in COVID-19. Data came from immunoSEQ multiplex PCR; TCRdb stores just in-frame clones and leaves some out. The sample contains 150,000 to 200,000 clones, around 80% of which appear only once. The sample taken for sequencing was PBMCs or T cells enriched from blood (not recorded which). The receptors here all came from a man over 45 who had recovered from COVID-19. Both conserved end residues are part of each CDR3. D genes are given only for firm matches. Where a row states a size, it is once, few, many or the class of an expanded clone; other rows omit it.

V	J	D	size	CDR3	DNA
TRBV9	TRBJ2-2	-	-	CASSPGDTGELFF	TGTGCCAGCAGCCCCGGGGACACCGGGGAGCTGTTTTTT
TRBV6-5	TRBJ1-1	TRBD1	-	CASTVNRGNTEAFF	TGTGCCAGCACCGTCAACAGGGGTAACACTGAAGCTTTCTTT
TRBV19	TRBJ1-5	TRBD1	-	CASGGTGNQPQHF	TGTGCCAGTGGGGGGACAGGGAATCAGCCCCAGCATTTT
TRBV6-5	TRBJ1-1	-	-	CASSYLETNTEAFF	TGTGCCAGCAGTTATTTGGAGACTAACACTGAAGCTTTCTTT
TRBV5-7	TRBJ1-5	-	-	CASSLPPATDNSNQPQHF	TGTGCCAGCAGCTTGCCACCGGCGACAGATAATAGCAATCAGCCCCAGCATTTT
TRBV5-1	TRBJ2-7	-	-	CASTKEAQENYEQYF	TGCGCCAGCACCAAAGAGGCACAAGAAAACTACGAGCAGTACTTC
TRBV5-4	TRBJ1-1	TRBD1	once	CASSLSLGQGAGTEAFF	TGTGCCAGCAGCTTGTCATTGGGGCAGGGGGCGGGTACTGAAGCTTTCTTT
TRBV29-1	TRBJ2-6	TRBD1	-	CSVPDRGISGANVLTF	TGCAGCGTTCCGGACAGGGGGATCTCTGGGGCCAACGTCCTGACTTTC
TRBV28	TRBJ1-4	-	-	CASSLVGGPGDEKLFF	TGTGCCAGCAGTTTAGTGGGCGGGCCGGGGGATGAAAAACTGTTTTTT
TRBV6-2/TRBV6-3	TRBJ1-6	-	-	CASSYRQKNSYNSPLHF	TGTGCCAGCAGTTATAGACAGAAGAACTCCTATAATTCACCCCTCCACTTT
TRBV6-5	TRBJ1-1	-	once	CASGRVGDEAFF	TGTGCCAGCGGGAGGGTAGGAGATGAAGCTTTCTTT
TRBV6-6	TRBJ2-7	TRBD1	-	CASSGTGGDNEQYF	TGTGCCAGCAGCGGGACAGGGGGAGACAACGAGCAGTACTTC
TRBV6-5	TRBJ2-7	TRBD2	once	CASHPRGGTYEQYF	TGTGCCAGCCACCCCCGGGGGGGCACCTACGAGCAGTACTTC
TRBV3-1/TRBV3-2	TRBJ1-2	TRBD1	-	CASSQGRQGAYGYTF	TGTGCCAGCAGCCAAGGAAGGCAGGGGGCTTATGGCTACACCTTC
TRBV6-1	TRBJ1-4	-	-	CASSAQGSATNEKLFF	TGTGCCAGCAGTGCACAGGGATCTGCAACTAATGAAAAACTGTTTTTT
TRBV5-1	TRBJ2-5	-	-	CASRTGLQETQYF	TGCGCCAGCAGAACAGGGCTTCAAGAGACCCAGTACTTC
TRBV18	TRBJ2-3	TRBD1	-	CASSPRTGGTDTQYF	TGTGCCAGCTCACCAAGGACAGGGGGCACAGATACGCAGTATTTT
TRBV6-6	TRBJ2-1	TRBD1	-	CASRTGTDGNEQFF	TGTGCCAGCAGGACCGGGACAGATGGCAATGAGCAGTTCTTC
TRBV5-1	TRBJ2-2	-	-	CASSYRSTGELFF	TGCGCCAGCAGCTACAGGAGCACCGGGGAGCTGTTTTTT
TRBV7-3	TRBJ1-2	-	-	CASSPNSGTPPYGYTF	TGTGCCAGCAGCCCCAACTCCGGGACACCTCCCTATGGCTACACCTTC
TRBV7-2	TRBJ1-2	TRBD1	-	CASSPETGAGYGYTF	TGTGCCAGCAGCCCAGAGACAGGGGCTGGCTATGGCTACACCTTC
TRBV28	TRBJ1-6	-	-	CASRTGQGWGSPLHF	TGTGCCAGCAGGACCGGTCAGGGGTGGGGATCACCCCTCCACTTT
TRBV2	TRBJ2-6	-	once	CASRLGGANVLTF	TGTGCCAGTCGACTAGGAGGGGCCAACGTCCTGACTTTC
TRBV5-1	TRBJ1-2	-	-	CASSSNKDGGVEGYTF	TGCGCCAGCAGCTCCAACAAGGACGGAGGGGTGGAGGGCTACACCTTC
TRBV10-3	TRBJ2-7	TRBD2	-	CAISELAGGGYEQYF	TGTGCCATCAGTGAGCTCGCGGGGGGTGGGTACGAGCAGTACTTC